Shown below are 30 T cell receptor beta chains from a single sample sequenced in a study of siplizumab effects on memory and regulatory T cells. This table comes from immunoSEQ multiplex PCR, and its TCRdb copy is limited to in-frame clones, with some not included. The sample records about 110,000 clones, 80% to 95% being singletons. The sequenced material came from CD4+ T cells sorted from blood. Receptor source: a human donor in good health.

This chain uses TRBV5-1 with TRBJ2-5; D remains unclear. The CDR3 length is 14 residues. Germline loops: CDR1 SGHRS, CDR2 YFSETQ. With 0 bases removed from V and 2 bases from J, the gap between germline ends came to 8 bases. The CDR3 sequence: CASSLGSDQETQYF. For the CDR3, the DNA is TGCGCCAGCAGCTTGGGTTCGGATCAAGAGACCCAGTACTTC.

CDR3 in amino acids: CASSYGDNQPQHF. For the CDR3, the DNA is TGTGCCAGCAGCTACGGCGACAATCAGCCCCAGCATTTT. The rearrangement links TRBV7-2 to TRBJ1-5; unclear D gene. The CDR3 extends over 13 amino acids. The V and J ends lost 4 bases and 3 bases respectively, with 7 bases between them. The germline V gene has CDR1 SGHTA and CDR2 FQGNSA.

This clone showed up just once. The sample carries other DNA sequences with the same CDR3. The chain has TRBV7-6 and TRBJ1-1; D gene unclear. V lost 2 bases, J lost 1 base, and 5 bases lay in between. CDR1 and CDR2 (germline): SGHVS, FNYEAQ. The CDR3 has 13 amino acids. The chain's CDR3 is CASSLQPNTEAFF. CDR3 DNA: TGTGCCAGCAGCTTACAACCGAACACTGAAGCTTTCTTT.

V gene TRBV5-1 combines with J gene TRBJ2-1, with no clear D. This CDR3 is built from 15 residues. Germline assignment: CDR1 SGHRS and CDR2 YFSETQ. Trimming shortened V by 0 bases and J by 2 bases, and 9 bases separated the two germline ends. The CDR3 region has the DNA TGCGCCAGCAGCTTGGGTGCTAGTCCCTACAATGAGCAGTTCTTC. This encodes CASSLGASPYNEQFF.

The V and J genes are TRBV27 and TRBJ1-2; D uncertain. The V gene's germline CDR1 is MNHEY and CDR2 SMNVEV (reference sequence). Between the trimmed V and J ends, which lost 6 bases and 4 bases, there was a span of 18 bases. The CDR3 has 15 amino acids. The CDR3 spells CASRYPKGITYGYTF. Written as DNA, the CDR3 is TGTGCCAGCAGATACCCCAAAGGGATCACCTATGGCTACACCTTC.

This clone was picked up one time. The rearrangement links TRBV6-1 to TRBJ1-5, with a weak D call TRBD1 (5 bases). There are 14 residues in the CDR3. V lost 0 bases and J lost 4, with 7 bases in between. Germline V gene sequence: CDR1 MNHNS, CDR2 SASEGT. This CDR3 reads CASSEAQGNQPQHF. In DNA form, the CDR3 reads TGTGCCAGCAGTGAAGCGCAGGGTAATCAGCCCCAGCATTTT.

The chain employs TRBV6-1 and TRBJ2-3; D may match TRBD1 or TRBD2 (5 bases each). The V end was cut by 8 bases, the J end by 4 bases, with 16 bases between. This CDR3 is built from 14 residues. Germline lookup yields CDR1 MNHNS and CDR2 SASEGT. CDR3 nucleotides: TGTGCCAGCCATCAAAGGGGTAGCGCAGATACGCAGTATTTT. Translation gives CASHQRGSADTQYF.

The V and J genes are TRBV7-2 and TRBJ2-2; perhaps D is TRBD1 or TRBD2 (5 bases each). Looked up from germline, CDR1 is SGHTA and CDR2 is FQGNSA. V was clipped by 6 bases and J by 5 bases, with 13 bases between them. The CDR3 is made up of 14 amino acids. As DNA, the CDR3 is TGTGCCAGCAGGGTTCGAGGGGAAACCGGGGAGCTGTTTTTT. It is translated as CASRVRGETGELFF.

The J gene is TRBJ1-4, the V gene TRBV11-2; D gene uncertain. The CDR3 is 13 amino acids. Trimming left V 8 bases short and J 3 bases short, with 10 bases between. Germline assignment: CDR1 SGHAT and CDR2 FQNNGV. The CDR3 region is CASRLRPNEKLFF. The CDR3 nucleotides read TGTGCCAGCCGACTTCGCCCTAATGAAAAACTGTTTTTT.

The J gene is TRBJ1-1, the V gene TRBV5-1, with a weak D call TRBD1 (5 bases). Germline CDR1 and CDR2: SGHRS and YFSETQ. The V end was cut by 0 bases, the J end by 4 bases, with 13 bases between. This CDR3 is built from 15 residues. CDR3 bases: TGCGCCAGCAGCTTGGAAGCGGGGCCGGGCACTGAAGCTTTCTTT. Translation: CASSLEAGPGTEAFF.

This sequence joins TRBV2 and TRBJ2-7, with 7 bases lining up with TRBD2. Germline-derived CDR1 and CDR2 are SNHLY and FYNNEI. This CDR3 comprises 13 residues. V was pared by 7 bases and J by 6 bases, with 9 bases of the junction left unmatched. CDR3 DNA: TGTGCCAGCACGGGAGGCTTCGGGCTCGAGCAGTACTTC. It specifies CASTGGFGLEQYF.

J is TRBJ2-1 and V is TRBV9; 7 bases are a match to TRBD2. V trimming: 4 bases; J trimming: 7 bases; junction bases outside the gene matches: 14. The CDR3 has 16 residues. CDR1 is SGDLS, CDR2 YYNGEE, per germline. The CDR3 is CASSPLVAGLTNEQFF. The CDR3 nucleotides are TGTGCCAGCAGCCCCCTGGTAGCGGGTCTTACTAATGAGCAGTTCTTC. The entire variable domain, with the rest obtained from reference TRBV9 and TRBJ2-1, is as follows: DSGVTQTPKHLITATGQRVTLRCSPRSGDLSVYWYQQSLDQGLQFLIQYYNGEERAKGNILERFSAQQFPDLHSELNLSSLELGDSALYFCASSPLVAGLTNEQFFGPGTRLTVL.

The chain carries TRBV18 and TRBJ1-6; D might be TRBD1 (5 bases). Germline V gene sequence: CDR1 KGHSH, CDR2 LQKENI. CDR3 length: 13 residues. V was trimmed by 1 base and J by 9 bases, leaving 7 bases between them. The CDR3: CASSPQGSSPLHF. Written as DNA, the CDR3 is TGTGCCAGCTCACCACAGGGGAGTTCACCCCTCCACTTT.

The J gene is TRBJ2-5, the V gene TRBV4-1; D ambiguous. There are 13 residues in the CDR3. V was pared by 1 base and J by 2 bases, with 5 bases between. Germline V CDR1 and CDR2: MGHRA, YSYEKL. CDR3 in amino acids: CASSQAVQETQYF. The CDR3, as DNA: TGCGCCAGCAGCCAAGCGGTTCAAGAGACCCAGTACTTC.

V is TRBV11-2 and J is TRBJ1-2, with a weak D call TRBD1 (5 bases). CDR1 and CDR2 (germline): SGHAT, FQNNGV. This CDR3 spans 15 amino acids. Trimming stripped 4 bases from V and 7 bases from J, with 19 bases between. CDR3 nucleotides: TGTGCCAGCAGCTCTCCTCGAGGGGAAGTGGGTGGCTACACCTTC. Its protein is CASSSPRGEVGGYTF.

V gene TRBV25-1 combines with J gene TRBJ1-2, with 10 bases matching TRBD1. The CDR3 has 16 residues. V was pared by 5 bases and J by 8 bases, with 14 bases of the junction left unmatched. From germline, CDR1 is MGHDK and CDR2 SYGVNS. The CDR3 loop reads CASSLGQGYNVGGYTF. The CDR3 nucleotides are TGTGCCAGCAGTTTGGGACAGGGGTATAATGTCGGAGGCTACACCTTC.

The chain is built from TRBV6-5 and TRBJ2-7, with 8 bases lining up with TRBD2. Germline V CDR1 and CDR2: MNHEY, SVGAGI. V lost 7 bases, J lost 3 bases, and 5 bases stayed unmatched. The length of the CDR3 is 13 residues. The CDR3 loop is CASTTGRGYEQYF. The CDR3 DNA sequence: TGTGCCAGCACCACCGGGAGGGGCTACGAGCAGTACTTC.

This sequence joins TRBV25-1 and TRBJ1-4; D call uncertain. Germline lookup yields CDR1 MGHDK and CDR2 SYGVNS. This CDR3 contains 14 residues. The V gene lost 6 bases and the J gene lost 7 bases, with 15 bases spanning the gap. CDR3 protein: CASSSSIMVEKLFF. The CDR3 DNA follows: TGTGCCAGCAGCTCATCTATAATGGTTGAAAAACTGTTTTTT.

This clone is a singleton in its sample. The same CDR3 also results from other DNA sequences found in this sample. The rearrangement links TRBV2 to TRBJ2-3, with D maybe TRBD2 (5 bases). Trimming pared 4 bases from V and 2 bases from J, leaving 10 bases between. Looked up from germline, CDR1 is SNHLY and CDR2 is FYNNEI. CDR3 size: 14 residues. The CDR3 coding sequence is TGTGCCAGCAGTGTTGGAGGTCTCACAGATACGCAGTATTTT. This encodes CASSVGGLTDTQYF.

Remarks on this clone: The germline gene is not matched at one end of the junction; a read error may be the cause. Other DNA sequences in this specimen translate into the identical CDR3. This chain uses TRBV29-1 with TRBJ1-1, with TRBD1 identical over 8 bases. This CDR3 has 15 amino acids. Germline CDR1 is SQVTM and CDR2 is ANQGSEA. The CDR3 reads CSVVDRAFGNTEAFF. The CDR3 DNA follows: TGCAGCGTTGTGGACAGGGCATTTGGGAACACGGAAGCTTTCTTT.

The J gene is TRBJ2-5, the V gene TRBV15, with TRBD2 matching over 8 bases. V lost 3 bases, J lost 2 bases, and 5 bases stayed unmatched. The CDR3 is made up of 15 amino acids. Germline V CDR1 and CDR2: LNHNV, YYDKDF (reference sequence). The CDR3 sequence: CATSRGGLGQETQYF. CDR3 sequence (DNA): TGTGCCACCAGCAGGGGGGGACTAGGACAAGAGACCCAGTACTTC.

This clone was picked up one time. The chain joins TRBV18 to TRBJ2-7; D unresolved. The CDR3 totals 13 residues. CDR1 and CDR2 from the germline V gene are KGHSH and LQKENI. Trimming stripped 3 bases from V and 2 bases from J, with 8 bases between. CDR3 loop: CASSPSTPYEQYF. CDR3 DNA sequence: TGTGCCAGCTCACCTTCCACCCCCTACGAGCAGTACTTC.

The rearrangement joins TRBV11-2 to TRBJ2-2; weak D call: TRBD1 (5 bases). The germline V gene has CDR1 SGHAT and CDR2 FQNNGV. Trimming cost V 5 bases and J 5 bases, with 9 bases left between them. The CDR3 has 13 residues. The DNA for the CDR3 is TGTGCCAGCAGCAACAGGCTGACCGGGGAGCTGTTTTTT. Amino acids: CASSNRLTGELFF.

The CDR3 sequence: CASSEYSGLAGNTGELFF. CDR3 DNA sequence: TGTGCCAGCAGTGAATACTCGGGACTAGCGGGGAACACCGGGGAGCTGTTTTTT. V is TRBV2 and J is TRBJ2-2; 12 positions agree with TRBD2. After removal of 2 bases from V and 1 base from J, the junction contained 5 bases not matched to a gene. Looked up from germline, CDR1 is SNHLY and CDR2 is FYNNEI. The CDR3 length is 18 residues.

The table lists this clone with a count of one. This CDR3 reads CASSLAGGWTEAFF. The CDR3 DNA reads as TGTGCCAGCAGCCTAGCCGGGGGTTGGACTGAAGCTTTCTTT. The J gene is TRBJ1-1, the V gene TRBV16; a weak D match, TRBD1 (5 bases). The CDR3 contains 14 residues. V was shortened by 4 bases and J by 5 bases, with 14 bases between the two germline ends. Per the germline V gene, CDR1 is KGHSY and CDR2 is FQNENV.

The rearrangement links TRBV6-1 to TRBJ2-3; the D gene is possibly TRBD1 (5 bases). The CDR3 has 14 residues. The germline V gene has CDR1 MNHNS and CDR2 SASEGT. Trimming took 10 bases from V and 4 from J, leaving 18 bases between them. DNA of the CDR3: TGTGCCACCCACAGGAGCAGGTTTCCAGATACGCAGTATTTT. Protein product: CATHRSRFPDTQYF.

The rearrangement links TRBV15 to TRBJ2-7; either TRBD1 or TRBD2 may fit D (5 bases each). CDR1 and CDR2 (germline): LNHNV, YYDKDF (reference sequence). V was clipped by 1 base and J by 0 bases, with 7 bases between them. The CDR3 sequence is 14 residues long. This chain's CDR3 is CATSRGGSSYEQYF. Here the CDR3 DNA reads TGTGCCACCAGCAGAGGGGGGAGCTCCTACGAGCAGTACTTC.

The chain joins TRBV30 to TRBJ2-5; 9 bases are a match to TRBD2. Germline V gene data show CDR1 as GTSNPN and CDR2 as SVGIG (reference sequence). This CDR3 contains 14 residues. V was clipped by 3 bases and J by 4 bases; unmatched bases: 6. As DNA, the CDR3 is TGTGCCTGGAGCCGGGGACTAGCTCTAGAGACCCAGTACTTC. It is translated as CAWSRGLALETQYF. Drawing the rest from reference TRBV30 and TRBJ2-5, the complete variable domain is SQTIHQWPATLVQPVGSPLSLECTVEGTSNPNLYWYRQAAGRGLQLLFYSVGIGQISSEVPQNLSASRPQDRQFILSSKKLLLSDSGFYLCAWSRGLALETQYFGPGTRLLVL.

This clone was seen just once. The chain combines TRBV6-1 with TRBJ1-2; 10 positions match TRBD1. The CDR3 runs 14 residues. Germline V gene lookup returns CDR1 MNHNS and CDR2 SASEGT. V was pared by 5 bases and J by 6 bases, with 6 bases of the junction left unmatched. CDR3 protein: CASSPGTGDHGYTF. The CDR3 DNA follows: TGTGCCAGCAGTCCCGGGACAGGGGACCATGGCTACACCTTC.

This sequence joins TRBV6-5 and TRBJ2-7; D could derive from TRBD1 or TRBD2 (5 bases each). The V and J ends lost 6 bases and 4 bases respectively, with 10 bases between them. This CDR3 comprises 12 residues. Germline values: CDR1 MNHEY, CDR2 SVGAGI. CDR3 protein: CASSRGGYEQYF. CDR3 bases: TGTGCCAGCAGCCGGGGCGGGTACGAGCAGTACTTC.